This T cell receptor (beta chain) comes out of a study of identical twins. Study results and limitations: Zero-insertion results could be subject to partial confounding by invariant MAIT and iNKT cells. Twins shared beta out-of-frame sequences in excess, but this excess was weaker. High-abundance cord blood beta clonotypes had fewer insertions; memory repertoires showed none.

CDR1 and CDR2 (germline): LGHDT, YNNKEL (reference sequence). The length of the CDR3 is 14 residues. The J segment lost 2 bases and the V segment lost 3 bases, leaving 3 bases of the junction unmatched. This clonotype was detected only a few times. The antigen is undetermined. TCRdb re-called the 5' RACE reads through MiXCR, storing one row per CDR3 protein. The sample includes 400,000 to 550,000 distinct CDR3 sequences, approximately 15% seen only once; the top ten take approximately 1%. This sample was also put to use in a study of yellow fever vaccine responses in identical twins. That work contributes: Twins showed a vaccine T cell response that reportedly seemed partly convergent, partly personalized.

The chain combines TRBV3-1 with TRBJ1-1, with 7 nucleotides matching TRBD1. The TCR originated in a woman aged 18-29 years in good health. Sequencing was carried out using CD4+ T cells sorted from blood. As DNA, the CDR3 is TGTGCCAGCAGCCACGGGACAGCTAACACTGAAGCTTTCTTT. Residues: CASSHGTANTEAFF.